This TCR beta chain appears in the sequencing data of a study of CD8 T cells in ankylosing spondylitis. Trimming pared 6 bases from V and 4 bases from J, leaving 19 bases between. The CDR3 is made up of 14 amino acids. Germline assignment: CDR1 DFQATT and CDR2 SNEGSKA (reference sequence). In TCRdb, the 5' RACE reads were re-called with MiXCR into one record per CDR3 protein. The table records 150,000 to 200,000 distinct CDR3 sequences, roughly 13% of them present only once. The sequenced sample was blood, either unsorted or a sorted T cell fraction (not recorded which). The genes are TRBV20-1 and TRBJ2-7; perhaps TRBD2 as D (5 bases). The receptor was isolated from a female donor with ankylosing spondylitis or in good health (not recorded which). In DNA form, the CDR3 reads TGCAGTGCCAACTACCGGAGGACGAAGTACGAGCAGTACTTC. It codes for CSANYRRTKYEQYF.